A single sample is the source of the 22 T cell receptor beta chains below, sequenced in a study of T cell responses to AZD1222 COVID-19 vaccine (dated by TCRdb to the early 2020s). The library was produced with the immunoSEQ multiplex PCR assay. TCRdb stores this immuneACCESS table with in-frame sequences only. Part of the clones is absent; in the studies checked, under half of the shortfall reflects unresolved V genes, and no reason is known for the rest. The sample data list about 150,000 clones, and more than 85% of these were observed just once. The top ten clones comprise under 2% of the sample. The time point label, read with the paper, signifies: baseline before first vaccination. This material consisted of peripheral blood, taken on day 0 of AZD1222 vaccination. Source of these receptors: an adult in good health.

This sequence joins TRBV7-9 and TRBJ1-1; D possibly corresponds to TRBD1 (5 bases). The CDR3 sequence is 12 residues long. The germline CDR1 and CDR2 sequences are SEHNR and FQNEAQ (reference sequence). V was trimmed by 5 bases and J by 10 bases, leaving 14 bases between them. The CDR3 sequence is CASSLPQGGAFF. CDR3 DNA: TGTGCCAGCAGCCTCCCGCAGGGTGGAGCTTTCTTT.

V usage is TRBV29-1 and J usage is TRBJ2-2; maybe TRBD2 (7 bases). The germline V gene encodes CDR1 SQVTM and CDR2 ANQGSEA. The V end lost 6 bases, the J end lost 10 bases, and 12 bases lay between the germline ends. The CDR3 is 11 residues long. CDR3 nucleotide sequence: TGCAGCGTGGGGGGGGCGGCGGAGCTGTTTTTT. It codes for CSVGGAAELFF.

The chain uses TRBV10-3 and TRBJ2-7; TRBD2 matches at 8 bases. From germline, CDR1 is ENHRY and CDR2 SYGVKD. J gave up 4 bases and V 4 bases, and 3 bases lay outside the gene matches. The CDR3 consists of 13 residues. CDR3 sequence: CAISGLAPYEQYF. In DNA form, the CDR3 reads TGTGCCATCAGTGGACTAGCGCCGTACGAGCAGTACTTC.

The chain is built from TRBV30 and TRBJ2-1; 8 bases fit TRBD2. Germline values: CDR1 GTSNPN, CDR2 SVGIG (reference sequence). J gave up 1 base and V 5 bases, and 4 bases lay outside the gene matches. This CDR3 spans 14 amino acids. The CDR3 DNA follows: TGTGCCTGGGGTACTAGCGGTTCCTACAATGAGCAGTTCTTC. It translates to CAWGTSGSYNEQFF.

The chain has TRBV19 and TRBJ2-5; the match to TRBD1 covers 9 bases. The CDR3 spans 16 residues. Germline trimming cut 3 bases from V and 2 bases from J; bases unmatched to any gene: 7. CDR1 and CDR2 (germline): LNHDA, SQIVND (reference sequence). The CDR3 DNA reads as TGTGCCAGTAGTATTAAAACAGGGGGCCTACAAGAGACCCAGTACTTC. Translation: CASSIKTGGLQETQYF.

The CDR3: CASSVVGHTDTQYF. Written as DNA, the CDR3 is TGTGCCAGCAGTGTAGTAGGACACACAGATACGCAGTATTTT. The chain couples TRBV6-2 or TRBV6-3 to TRBJ2-3, with a weak D call TRBD1 (5 bases). V lost 5 bases and J 2 bases, leaving 11 bases between the germline ends. The germline gives CDR1 MNHEY, CDR2 SVGEGT. This CDR3 has 14 residues.

The chain recombines TRBV10-3 with TRBJ2-7; perhaps D is TRBD1 or TRBD2 (5 bases each). The CDR3 is 11 amino acids. CDR1 and CDR2 (germline): ENHRY, SYGVKD. The ends were cut back, 8 bases at V and 5 bases at J, with 10 bases in the middle. This CDR3 reads CAIHEGNEQYF. The CDR3, as DNA: TGTGCCATCCATGAGGGGAACGAGCAGTACTTC.

The chain joins TRBV14 to TRBJ1-1; a possible D gene is TRBD1 (5 bases). V lost 3 bases, J lost 4 bases, and 24 bases lay in between. The germline gives CDR1 SGHDN, CDR2 FVKESK. This CDR3 comprises 18 residues. The CDR3 protein is CASSQWQDTEAAGTEAFF. CDR3 DNA: TGTGCCAGCAGCCAGTGGCAGGACACAGAGGCTGCGGGCACTGAAGCTTTCTTT.

The chain has TRBV24-1 and TRBJ2-2; D gene uncertain. The V end was cut by 3 bases, the J end by 6 bases, with 7 bases between. The CDR3 totals 13 residues. Germline-derived CDR1 and CDR2 are KGHDR and SFDVKD. The CDR3 loop is CATSDPYSGELFF. The CDR3 DNA sequence: TGTGCCACCAGTGATCCATACTCCGGGGAGCTGTTTTTT.

This chain links TRBV6-5 with TRBJ1-1; D ambiguous. Germline values: CDR1 MNHEY, CDR2 SVGAGI. Trimming cost V 0 bases and J 6 bases, with 11 bases left between them. The CDR3 spans 14 residues. CDR3 sequence: CASSYSLLSPEAFF. The CDR3, as DNA: TGTGCCAGCAGTTACTCACTCCTAAGTCCTGAAGCTTTCTTT.

The CDR3 nucleotides read TGTGCCATCGGAGATGACGAGCAGTACTTC. Protein: CAIGDDEQYF. J is TRBJ2-7 and V is TRBV10-3, with D unresolved. CDR3 length: 10 amino acids. The germline gives CDR1 ENHRY, CDR2 SYGVKD. V was pared by 8 bases and J by 5 bases, with 7 bases between.

This chain joins TRBV15 and TRBJ1-4; 8 positions agree with TRBD1. The germline V gene has CDR1 LNHNV and CDR2 YYDKDF (reference sequence). CDR3 size: 18 residues. The ends lost 2 bases at V and 4 bases at J; junction bases unmatched: 12. CDR3 bases: TGTGCCACCAGCAGAACTAAACCAGGACAGGGTTATAATGAAAAACTGTTTTTT. Protein: CATSRTKPGQGYNEKLFF. Combining the CDR3 with reference TRBV15 and TRBJ1-4 gives the whole variable domain DAMVIQNPRYQVTQFGKPVTLSCSQTLNHNVMYWYQQKSSQAPKLLFHYYDKDFNNEADTPDNFQSRRPNTSFCFLDIRSPGLGDTAMYLCATSRTKPGQGYNEKLFFGSGTQLSVL.

The J gene is TRBJ1-2, the V gene TRBV11-2; TRBD1 agrees at 9 bases. Trimming took 4 bases from V and 4 from J; bases not matched to a gene: 10. The CDR3 loop spans 16 amino acids. Germline V gene data show CDR1 as SGHAT and CDR2 as FQNNGV. CDR3 amino acids: CASSSNRGLLGYGYTF. In nucleotides, the CDR3 is TGTGCCAGCAGCTCCAACAGGGGGCTCTTGGGCTATGGCTACACCTTC. The full variable domain, completed using reference TRBV11-2 and TRBJ1-2, is EAGVAQSPRYKIIEKRQSVAFWCNPISGHATLYWYQQILGQGPKLLIQFQNNGVVDDSQLPKDRFSAERLKGVDSTLKIQPAKLEDSAVYLCASSSNRGLLGYGYTFGSGTRLTVV.

V is TRBV3-1 (or the pseudogene TRBV3-2) and J is TRBJ2-5; D could derive from TRBD1 or TRBD2 (6 bases each). The germline gives CDR1 LGHDT, CDR2 YNNKEL (reference sequence). The V and J ends lost 3 bases and 4 bases respectively, with 12 bases between them. The CDR3 has 14 residues. The chain's CDR3 is CASSHTGAGETQYF. In DNA form, the CDR3 reads TGTGCCAGCAGCCACACGGGGGCAGGAGAGACCCAGTACTTC.

The gene calls are TRBV7-9 and TRBJ1-2, with D unclear. Between the trimmed V and J ends, which lost 1 base and 2 bases, there was a span of 14 bases. CDR1 and CDR2 (germline): SEHNR, FQNEAQ (reference sequence). This CDR3 has 16 amino acids. The CDR3 DNA follows: TGTGCCAGCAGCTTAGGGTCGGCACGGGGAAACTATGGCTACACCTTC. Translated: CASSLGSARGNYGYTF.

This chain links TRBV4-3 with TRBJ1-2; 7 bases agree with TRBD1. The CDR3 loop spans 17 amino acids. With V trimmed by 0 bases and J by 4 bases, 11 bases remained unmatched. Germline V CDR1 and CDR2: LGHNA, YSLEER. The CDR3 spells CASSQDYRGSNFYGYTF. CDR3 bases: TGCGCCAGCAGCCAAGACTACAGGGGATCTAACTTCTATGGCTACACCTTC.

The genes are TRBV12-3 or TRBV12-4 and TRBJ1-2; D is undetermined. CDR3 length: 11 residues. The ends were cut back, 5 bases at V and 4 bases at J, with 5 bases in the middle. The CDR3 sequence: CASSAAYGYTF. As DNA, the CDR3 is TGTGCCAGCAGTGCAGCCTATGGCTACACCTTC.

This chain uses TRBV3-1 (or the pseudogene TRBV3-2) with TRBJ2-7; D perhaps matches TRBD2 (7 bases). CDR1 and CDR2 from the germline V gene are LGHDT and YNNKEL (reference sequence). V dropped 4 bases and J dropped 4 bases, with 14 bases sitting between them. CDR3 length: 14 residues. The CDR3 here is CASSPGGGGYEQYF. The DNA for the CDR3 is TGTGCCAGCAGCCCGGGGGGCGGGGGTTACGAGCAGTACTTC.

V gene TRBV7-6 combines with J gene TRBJ2-1, with 7 bases matching TRBD2. V trimming: 6 bases; J trimming: 9 bases; junction bases outside the gene matches: 5. Looked up from germline, CDR1 is SGHVS and CDR2 is FNYEAQ. CDR3 length: 12 amino acids. The CDR3 DNA is TGTGCCAGCAGTCGCGGGGAGGGTGAGCAGTTCTTC. Translating gives CASSRGEGEQFF.

V and J are TRBV2 and TRBJ1-1; D might be TRBD1 (6 bases). The CDR3 loop spans 13 amino acids. The ends were cut back, 8 bases at V and 2 bases at J, with 12 bases in the middle. CDR1 is SNHLY and CDR2 is FYNNEI in the germline V gene. The CDR3 bases are TGTGCCAGCGGCCGGGACACTAACACTGAAGCTTTCTTT. Encoded protein: CASGRDTNTEAFF.

V gene TRBV15 combines with J gene TRBJ2-2, with D perhaps TRBD1 (5 bases). V was clipped by 0 bases and J by 4 bases, with 9 bases between them. Germline V gene sequence: CDR1 LNHNV, CDR2 YYDKDF (reference sequence). The CDR3 runs 15 residues. The CDR3 sequence: CATSRDVTVTGELFF. The CDR3 nucleotides read TGTGCCACCAGCAGAGATGTGACAGTCACCGGGGAGCTGTTTTTT.

The chain carries TRBV5-6 and TRBJ1-5; unclear D gene. CDR1 and CDR2 (germline): SGHDT, YYEEEE. Trimming removed 2 bases from V and 7 bases from J, with 7 bases in between. The CDR3 spans 12 residues. The CDR3: CASSLWTQPQHF. The CDR3 region has the DNA TGTGCCAGCAGCTTATGGACCCAGCCCCAGCATTTT.